The 32 T cell receptor beta chains given below trace back to one sample, sequenced in a study of blood T cell repertoires in COVID-19. Clones were sequenced by immunoSEQ multiplex PCR, and TCRdb holds only the in-frame ones, with some missing. The data contain around 81,000 clones, about 91% of them singletons. Sample: peripheral blood. These receptors were collected from an elderly woman with acute or convalescent COVID-19.

V gene TRBV5-5 combines with J gene TRBJ2-7; D is possibly TRBD2 (7 bases). Germline lookup yields CDR1 SGHKS and CDR2 YYEKEE (reference sequence). The CDR3 covers 15 residues. Deletions cut 0 bases from V and 7 bases from J, with 17 bases between. DNA of the CDR3: TGTGCCAGCAGCTTGGCCGGGGGGCGCCGTGATGAGCAGTACTTC. Its protein product is CASSLAGGRRDEQYF. Drawing the rest from reference TRBV5-5 and TRBJ2-7, the complete variable domain is DAGVTQSPTHLIKTRGQQVTLRCSPISGHKSVSWYQQVLGQGPQFIFQYYEKEERGRGNFPDRFSARQFPNYSSELNVNALLLGDSALYLCASSLAGGRRDEQYFGPGTRLTVT.

The chain recombines TRBV5-1 with TRBJ1-6; 8 nucleotides match TRBD1. This CDR3 spans 15 amino acids. Per germline, CDR1 SGHRS and CDR2 YFSETQ. V lost 0 bases, J lost 11 bases, and 7 bases stayed unmatched. CDR3 in amino acids: CASSLGPGGGTPLHF. Written as DNA, the CDR3 is TGCGCCAGCAGCTTGGGACCAGGGGGCGGGACACCCCTCCACTTT.

The gene calls are TRBV7-2 and TRBJ1-6; D remains unclear. The CDR3 has 16 residues. The ends were cut back, 3 bases at V and 9 bases at J, with 18 bases in the middle. Germline assignment: CDR1 SGHTA and CDR2 FQGNSA. In nucleotides, the CDR3 is TGTGCCAGCAGCTTGTCTGAGGTCGGCGGTGGTTCACCCCTCCACTTT. Its translation is CASSLSEVGGGSPLHF. Together with reference TRBV7-2 and TRBJ1-6, the CDR3 gives the full variable domain: GAGVSQSPSNKVTEKGKDVELRCDPISGHTALYWYRQSLGQGLEFLIYFQGNSAPDKSGLPSDRFSAERTGGSVSTLTIQRTQQEDSAVYLCASSLSEVGGGSPLHFGNGTRLTVT.

The chain uses TRBV10-3 and TRBJ2-7, with 11 bases fitting TRBD1. This CDR3 has 15 amino acids. Germline trimming cut 3 bases from V and 2 bases from J; bases unmatched to any gene: 3. Germline values: CDR1 ENHRY, CDR2 SYGVKD. CDR3 residues: CAISDPGQGAYEQYF. The CDR3 nucleotides are TGTGCCATCAGTGATCCGGGACAGGGGGCCTACGAGCAGTACTTC.

This chain connects TRBV11-2 to TRBJ2-7, with 12 bases aligning to TRBD2. Unmatched junction bases numbered 4, after V lost 5 bases and J lost 2 bases. Germline CDR1 reads SGHAT; CDR2 reads FQNNGV. CDR3 length equals 15 residues. CDR3 in amino acids: CASSRTSGGPYEQYF. CDR3 nucleotide sequence: TGTGCCAGCAGCCGTACTAGCGGGGGGCCCTACGAGCAGTACTTC.

The J gene is TRBJ2-2, the V gene TRBV2; 8 bases agree with TRBD1. The CDR3 length is 14 residues. After removal of 7 bases from V and 7 bases from J, the junction contained 8 bases not matched to a gene. Germline V lookup: CDR1 SNHLY, CDR2 FYNNEI. The CDR3 spells CASKHRGTSGELFF. The DNA of the CDR3 is TGTGCCAGCAAGCACAGGGGGACGAGCGGGGAGCTGTTTTTT.

The J gene is TRBJ2-1, the V gene TRBV19, with D maybe TRBD2 (6 bases). The CDR3 consists of 15 residues. Germline V lookup: CDR1 LNHDA, CDR2 SQIVND (reference sequence). V lost 4 bases and J lost 8, with 18 bases in between. CDR3 loop: CASSTGTGRGDEQFF. CDR3 coding DNA: TGTGCCAGTAGTACCGGGACTGGACGTGGCGATGAGCAGTTCTTC.

This chain connects TRBV5-1 to TRBJ2-7; D unresolved. Per germline, CDR1 SGHRS and CDR2 YFSETQ. CDR3 size: 16 residues. Trimming took 1 base from V and 4 from J, leaving 18 bases between them. CDR3 sequence (DNA): TGCGCCAGCAGCTTGAACTGGAGAACACCTTCTTACGAGCAGTACTTC. Protein product: CASSLNWRTPSYEQYF.

The V and J genes are TRBV19 and TRBJ1-3, with TRBD1 matching over 7 bases. This CDR3 has 14 amino acids. Germline V gene lookup returns CDR1 LNHDA and CDR2 SQIVND (reference sequence). Unmatched junction bases numbered 9, after V lost 4 bases and J lost 9 bases. This CDR3 is CASSKGQRTGTIYF. CDR3 sequence (DNA): TGTGCCAGTAGTAAGGGACAGAGGACAGGCACCATATATTTT.

The chain recombines TRBV2 with TRBJ2-1, with D tentatively TRBD2 (5 bases). V was shortened by 7 bases and J by 8 bases, with 21 bases between the two germline ends. This CDR3 spans 15 amino acids. Germline-derived CDR1 and CDR2 are SNHLY and FYNNEI. CDR3 DNA sequence: TGTGCCAGCACCCTTAGCGCGGGCCCCTGGGATGAGCAGTTCTTC. It is translated as CASTLSAGPWDEQFF. The whole variable domain, remainder taken from reference TRBV2 and TRBJ2-1, is EPEVTQTPSHQVTQMGQEVILRCVPISNHLYFYWYRQILGQKVEFLVSFYNNEISEKSEIFDDQFSVERPDGSNFTLKIRSTKLEDSAMYFCASTLSAGPWDEQFFGPGTRLTVL.

Only one count was recorded for this clone. The V call is TRBV7-2, the J call TRBJ2-3, with 7 bases matching TRBD2. This CDR3 is built from 15 residues. Germline CDR1 reads SGHTA; CDR2 reads FQGNSA. With 2 bases clipped from V and 4 bases from J, the junction kept 6 bases outside the gene matches. The CDR3 sequence is CASSLTRGSPDTQYF. The CDR3 DNA reads TGTGCCAGCAGCTTAACGCGGGGGAGTCCAGATACGCAGTATTTT.

The CDR3 nucleotides read TGTGCCAGTAGTCTCAGGGGTGGTGAGCAGTTCTTC. Translation gives CASSLRGGEQFF. The chain couples TRBV19 to TRBJ2-1; weak D call: TRBD1 (6 bases). Germline lookup yields CDR1 LNHDA and CDR2 SQIVND (reference sequence). The CDR3 is 12 amino acids. The V end lost 5 bases, the J end lost 9 bases, and 11 bases lay between the germline ends.

DNA of the CDR3: TGTGCCAGCAGCGTAGAACCCCTGGGAGGGGTGGGCACAGATACGCAGTATTTT. This sequence encodes CASSVEPLGGVGTDTQYF. The gene calls are TRBV9 and TRBJ2-3; TRBD2 aligns across 7 bases. The length of the CDR3 is 18 residues. V was clipped by 0 bases and J by 1 base; unmatched bases: 11. Germline V gene lookup returns CDR1 SGDLS and CDR2 YYNGEE.

The gene calls are TRBV7-9 and TRBJ2-3; the match to TRBD2 covers 9 bases. After removal of 1 base from V and 5 bases from J, the junction contained 7 bases not matched to a gene. The CDR3 sequence is 16 residues long. Germline assignment: CDR1 SEHNR and CDR2 FQNEAQ (reference sequence). This CDR3 is CASSLGLRGGGDTQYF. In nucleotides, the CDR3 is TGTGCCAGCAGCTTAGGGTTGCGGGGGGGCGGAGATACGCAGTATTTT.

The chain links TRBV2 to TRBJ2-3; 12 nucleotides agree with TRBD2. Germline trimming cut 7 bases from V and 4 bases from J; bases unmatched to any gene: 6. Per germline, CDR1 SNHLY and CDR2 FYNNEI. This CDR3 region has 15 residues. CDR3 sequence reads: CASMGLAGGPDTQYF. CDR3 DNA: TGTGCCAGCATGGGCCTAGCGGGGGGGCCAGATACGCAGTATTTT.

V usage is TRBV6-5 and J usage is TRBJ2-2; D may be TRBD2 (5 bases). The CDR3 extends over 16 amino acids. Trimming removed 2 bases from V and 1 base from J, with 11 bases in between. Germline V gene data show CDR1 as MNHEY and CDR2 as SVGAGI. The CDR3 protein is CASSYKRRLNTGELFF. CDR3 nucleotide sequence: TGTGCCAGCAGTTACAAAAGGAGGTTGAACACCGGGGAGCTGTTTTTT.

This clone occurred once. V and J are TRBV4-3 and TRBJ2-7, with a possible D match to TRBD1 (6 bases). The CDR3 covers 16 residues. Germline CDR1 reads LGHNA; CDR2 reads YSLEER. Trimming took off 0 bases at V and 0 bases at J, with 12 bases between the two ends. The CDR3 is CASSQDWTELSYEQYF. Written as DNA, the CDR3 is TGCGCCAGCAGCCAAGATTGGACAGAACTCTCCTACGAGCAGTACTTC.

This chain connects TRBV20-1 to TRBJ1-1, with TRBD1 matching over 7 bases. The CDR3 contains 11 residues. Germline V lookup: CDR1 DFQATT, CDR2 SNEGSKA (reference sequence). V lost 4 bases and J lost 7; bases outside the gene matches: 3. DNA of the CDR3: TGCAGTGCTATGGACAGGCATGAAGCTTTCTTT. This gives the protein CSAMDRHEAFF.

CDR3 residues: CATSARGTNTGELFF. In DNA, the CDR3 is TGTGCCACCAGCGCCAGGGGAACGAACACCGGGGAGCTGTTTTTT. V gene TRBV15 combines with J gene TRBJ2-2, with a tentative D call TRBD1 (6 bases). Trimming took 5 bases from V and 0 from J, leaving 10 bases between them. The CDR3 spans 15 residues. Germline lookup yields CDR1 LNHNV and CDR2 YYDKDF (reference sequence). Looking up the rest from reference TRBV15 and TRBJ2-2 gives the full variable domain: DAMVIQNPRYQVTQFGKPVTLSCSQTLNHNVMYWYQQKSSQAPKLLFHYYDKDFNNEADTPDNFQSRRPNTSFCFLDIRSPGLGDTAMYLCATSARGTNTGELFFGEGSRLTVL.

Worth noting for this clone: The junction shows a germline mismatch at one end, possibly a read error. This chain uses TRBV11-2 with TRBJ1-2; 11 nucleotides line up with TRBD1. The CDR3 is made up of 11 amino acids. Germline loops: CDR1 SGHAT, CDR2 FQNNGV. CDR3 sequence: CASSLGTGGPF. The CDR3 DNA sequence: TGTGCCAGCAGCCTCGGGACAGGGGGACCCTTC.

The chain links TRBV3-1 (or the pseudogene TRBV3-2) to TRBJ1-5, with TRBD1 matching over 12 bases. Germline CDR1 reads LGHDT; CDR2 reads YNNKEL (reference sequence). The CDR3 is 15 residues long. Trimming at V came to 3 bases and at J to 4 bases, leaving 1 base not matched to a gene. The CDR3 DNA sequence: TGTGCCAGCAGCCAGGGACAGGGGGCAAATCAGCCCCAGCATTTT. It yields the protein CASSQGQGANQPQHF.

This clone was picked up one time. The CDR3 reads CASSLDGALNTEAFF. The CDR3, as DNA: TGTGCCAGCAGCTTAGATGGGGCTTTGAACACTGAAGCTTTCTTT. J is TRBJ1-1 and V is TRBV7-3; a possible D gene is TRBD1 (5 bases). V was clipped by 2 bases and J by 0 bases, with 10 bases between them. This CDR3 spans 15 amino acids. Germline CDR1 and CDR2: SGHTA and FQGTGA.

The chain employs TRBV28 and TRBJ1-5; D is ambiguous. The germline V and J ends were trimmed by 6 bases and 6 bases, with 18 bases remaining between them. The CDR3 spans 15 residues. The germline gives CDR1 MDHEN, CDR2 SYDVKM. The CDR3 DNA reads TGTGCCAGCAGCCAGCCCAGCGGACGTGTTCAGCCCCAGCATTTT. Protein sequence: CASSQPSGRVQPQHF.

This clone has just one count. The chain employs TRBV9 and TRBJ2-7, with 8 positions matching TRBD1. The CDR3 has 15 amino acids. The junction had 8 bases not matched to a gene; V was cut back by 0 bases and J by 6 bases. Germline values: CDR1 SGDLS, CDR2 YYNGEE. CDR3 bases: TGTGCCAGCAGCGTAGCCTCTGGACAGGGCGGCGAGCAGTACTTC. It specifies CASSVASGQGGEQYF.

The chain has TRBV28 and TRBJ2-1, with a tentative D call TRBD1 (6 bases). V was clipped by 5 bases and J by 5 bases, with 22 bases between them. Germline-derived CDR1 and CDR2 are MDHEN and SYDVKM. The CDR3 has 17 residues. The CDR3 bases are TGTGCCAGCAGTCTCCCCCCACAGGGATTGGTCCACAATGAGCAGTTCTTC. Its translation: CASSLPPQGLVHNEQFF.

This chain joins TRBV11-3 and TRBJ2-2; D may be TRBD1 (6 bases). The CDR3 runs to 15 residues. The V gene's germline CDR1 is SGHNT and CDR2 YENEEA. Trimming took 4 bases from V and 7 from J, leaving 16 bases between them. The CDR3 nucleotides read TGTGCCAGCAGCTCCAACCCACAGGGTATCGGGGAGCTGTTTTTT. This translates into CASSSNPQGIGELFF.

This chain links TRBV11-2 with TRBJ2-5; TRBD2 matches 8 bases. There are 15 residues in the CDR3. Germline V gives CDR1 SGHAT, CDR2 FQNNGV. V was pared by 3 bases and J by 2 bases, with 5 bases of the junction left unmatched. The CDR3 DNA is TGTGCCAGCAGCTTCCTAGCGGGTTTTCAAGAGACCCAGTACTTC. It specifies CASSFLAGFQETQYF.

This chain links TRBV7-8 with TRBJ1-1; weak D call: TRBD1 (6 bases). This CDR3 contains 12 residues. The V end lost 5 bases, the J end lost 5 bases, and 9 bases lay between the germline ends. The germline gives CDR1 SGHVS, CDR2 FQNEAQ. The CDR3 bases are TGTGCCAGCAGCCCCACAGGGACTGAAGCTTTCTTT. Protein product: CASSPTGTEAFF.

The chain joins TRBV6-1 to TRBJ1-6; no definite D call. CDR3 length equals 14 residues. The germline V gene has CDR1 MNHNS and CDR2 SASEGT. V was cut by 1 base and J by 8 bases, with 9 bases left in between. The CDR3, as DNA: TGTGCCAGCAGTGAAGTCTTCGGGGATTCACCCCTCCACTTT. Protein: CASSEVFGDSPLHF.

The V gene is TRBV7-8, the J gene TRBJ2-3, with D perhaps matching TRBD1 (5 bases). This CDR3 is built from 14 residues. Germline CDR1 SGHVS, CDR2 FQNEAQ. V shed 6 bases and J shed 3 bases, with 13 bases lying between them. CDR3 sequence: CASRPQGGTDTQYF. The DNA of the CDR3 is TGTGCCAGCAGACCGCAGGGCGGAACAGATACGCAGTATTTT.

The genes are TRBV11-2 and TRBJ2-3; D is unresolved. The CDR3 has 12 amino acids. Trimming removed 4 bases at V and 2 bases at J, with 4 bases between. The V gene's germline CDR1 is SGHAT and CDR2 FQNNGV. CDR3 sequence reads: CASSSFTDTQYF. The CDR3 DNA reads TGTGCCAGCAGCTCCTTCACAGATACGCAGTATTTT.

The rearrangement links TRBV27 to TRBJ2-3; the match to TRBD1 covers 7 bases. Germline V gives CDR1 MNHEY, CDR2 SMNVEV (reference sequence). V lost 4 bases to trimming and J lost 8 bases; unmatched junction nucleotides: 18. CDR3 size: 17 residues. CDR3 sequence (DNA): TGTGCCAGCAGTTCCCAAGGACGGATCCAAGCAGGGGGTACGCAGTATTTT. This encodes CASSSQGRIQAGGTQYF.